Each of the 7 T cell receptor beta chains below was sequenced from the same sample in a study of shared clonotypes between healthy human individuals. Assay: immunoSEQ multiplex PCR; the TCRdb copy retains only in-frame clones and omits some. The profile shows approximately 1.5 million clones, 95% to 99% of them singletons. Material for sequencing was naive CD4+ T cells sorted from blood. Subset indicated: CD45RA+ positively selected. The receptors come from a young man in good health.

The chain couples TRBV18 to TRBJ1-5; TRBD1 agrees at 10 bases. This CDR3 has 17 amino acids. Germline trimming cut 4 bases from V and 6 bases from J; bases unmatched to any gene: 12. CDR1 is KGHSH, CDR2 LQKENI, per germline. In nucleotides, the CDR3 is TGTGCCAGCTCACTACTCCCTTCCGGGACAGGGGCTCAGCCCCAGCATTTT. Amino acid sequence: CASSLLPSGTGAQPQHF.

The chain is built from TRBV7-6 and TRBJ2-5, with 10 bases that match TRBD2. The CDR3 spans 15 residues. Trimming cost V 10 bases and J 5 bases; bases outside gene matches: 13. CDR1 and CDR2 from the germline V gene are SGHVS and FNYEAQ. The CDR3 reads CATGGVSGRAETQYF. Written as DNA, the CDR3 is TGTGCCACCGGAGGGGTCAGCGGGAGGGCGGAGACCCAGTACTTC.

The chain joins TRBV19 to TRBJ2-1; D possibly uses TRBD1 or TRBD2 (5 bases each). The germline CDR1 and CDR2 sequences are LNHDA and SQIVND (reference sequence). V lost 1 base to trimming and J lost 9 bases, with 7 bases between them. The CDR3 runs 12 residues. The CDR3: CASSIVGTEQFF. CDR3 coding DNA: TGTGCCAGTAGTATAGTTGGGACTGAGCAGTTCTTC. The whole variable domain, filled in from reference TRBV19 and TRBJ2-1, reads DGGITQSPKYLFRKEGQNVTLSCEQNLNHDAMYWYRQDPGQGLRLIYYSQIVNDFQKGDIAEGYSVSREKKESFPLTVTSAQKNPTAFYLCASSIVGTEQFFGPGTRLTVL.

The CDR3 DNA reads TGTGCCAGCAGCCAGGTCTTTGCGGGAGGGCGCTACAATGAGCAGTTCTTC. It translates to CASSQVFAGGRYNEQFF. This chain connects TRBV4-2 to TRBJ2-1; 9 bases match TRBD2. This CDR3 has 17 amino acids. V shed 3 bases, J shed 3 bases, and the junction held 9 bases outside the gene matches. The V gene's germline CDR1 is LGHNA and CDR2 YNFKEQ.

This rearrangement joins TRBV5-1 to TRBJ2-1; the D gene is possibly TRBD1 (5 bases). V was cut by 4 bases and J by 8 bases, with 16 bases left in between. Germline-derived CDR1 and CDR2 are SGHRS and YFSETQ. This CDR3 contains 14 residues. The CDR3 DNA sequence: TGCGCCAGCAGCGTAGGACAAGACTGGGATGAGCAGTTCTTC. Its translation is CASSVGQDWDEQFF.

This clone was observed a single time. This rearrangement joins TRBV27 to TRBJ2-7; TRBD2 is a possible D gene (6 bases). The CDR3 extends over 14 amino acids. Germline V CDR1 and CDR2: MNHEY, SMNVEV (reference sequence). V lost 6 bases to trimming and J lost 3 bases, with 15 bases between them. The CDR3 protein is CASSLALGGYEQYF. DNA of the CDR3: TGTGCCAGCAGCCTCGCTCTCGGGGGCTACGAGCAGTACTTC.

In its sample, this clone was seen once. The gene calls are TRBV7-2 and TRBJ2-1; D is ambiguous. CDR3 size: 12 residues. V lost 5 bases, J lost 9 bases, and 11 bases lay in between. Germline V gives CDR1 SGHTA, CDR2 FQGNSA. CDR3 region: CASSTARGEQFF. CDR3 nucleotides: TGTGCCAGCAGCACTGCCCGAGGTGAGCAGTTCTTC.